Listed here are 28 T cell receptor beta chains from one sample, sequenced in a study of cytomegalovirus exposure and HLA in healthy donors. The PCR had 60 Vbeta and 13 Jbeta primers. This table comes from immunoSEQ multiplex PCR, and its TCRdb copy is limited to in-frame clones, with some not included. Among around 100,000 clones listed, over 60% were seen once. The sample comprised PBMCs. All receptors come from a woman between 18 and 29 years old in good health and CMV-seropositive.

CDR3 in DNA: TGTGCCAGTAGTACCCTTACCGGGACAGGGGATTCACCCCTCCACTTT. Translating gives CASSTLTGTGDSPLHF. J is TRBJ1-6 and V is TRBV19; 10 nucleotides match TRBD1. This CDR3 has 16 residues. Trimming at V came to 4 bases and at J to 8 bases, leaving 8 bases not matched to a gene. Germline loops: CDR1 LNHDA, CDR2 SQIVND (reference sequence).

The chain couples TRBV5-6 to TRBJ2-5; 16 nucleotides align to TRBD2. Germline V gene data show CDR1 as SGHDT and CDR2 as YYEEEE. The CDR3 is 18 amino acids. V dropped 4 bases and J dropped 2; count of bases not matched to a gene: 8. CDR3 DNA sequence: TGTGCCAGCAGCCCGGGACTAGCGGGAGGGCCGAAGCAAGAGACCCAGTACTTC. Translating gives CASSPGLAGGPKQETQYF.

The count of this clone is one. J is TRBJ2-3 and V is TRBV7-9, with 7 nucleotides matching TRBD2. This CDR3 contains 16 residues. Losses at the gene ends were 4 bases for V and 5 bases for J; bases not matched to a gene: 12. Germline values: CDR1 SEHNR, CDR2 FQNEAQ (reference sequence). This chain's CDR3 is CASSSGLVSTGDTQYF. The CDR3 bases are TGTGCCAGCAGCTCCGGACTAGTGAGCACCGGAGATACGCAGTATTTT.

The rearrangement links TRBV28 to TRBJ1-1, with D perhaps matching TRBD1 (6 bases). V lost 6 bases and J lost 5, with 16 bases in between. This CDR3 contains 14 residues. Germline loops: CDR1 MDHEN, CDR2 SYDVKM. CDR3 nucleotide sequence: TGTGCCAGCAGCCGGGGGGCTGGGGGAACTGAAGCTTTCTTT. Its translation: CASSRGAGGTEAFF. Looking up the rest from reference TRBV28 and TRBJ1-1 gives the full variable domain: DVKVTQSSRYLVKRTGEKVFLECVQDMDHENMFWYRQDPGLGLRLIYFSYDVKMKEKGDIPEGYSVSREKKERFSLILESASTNQTSMYLCASSRGAGGTEAFFGQGTRLTVV.

The chain links TRBV13 to TRBJ2-7; D gene unclear. Germline V gene lookup returns CDR1 PRHDT and CDR2 FYEKMQ (reference sequence). This CDR3 is built from 12 residues. V was clipped by 1 base and J by 3 bases, with 4 bases between them. For the CDR3, the DNA is TGTGCCAGCAGCTTAGCCCTCTACGAGCAGTACTTC. Protein: CASSLALYEQYF.

Only a few counts were recorded for this clone. CDR3 protein: CATSRGRTGNYGYTF. The CDR3 region has the DNA TGTGCCACCAGCAGAGGGCGGACAGGGAACTATGGCTACACCTTC. V is TRBV15 and J is TRBJ1-2, with 8 bases identical to TRBD1. The CDR3 extends over 15 amino acids. V lost 1 base to trimming and J lost 2 bases; unmatched junction nucleotides: 3. The germline V gene encodes CDR1 LNHNV and CDR2 YYDKDF (reference sequence).

V and J are TRBV2 and TRBJ1-1; D perhaps matches TRBD1 (6 bases). CDR3 length equals 17 residues. CDR1 SNHLY and CDR2 FYNNEI come from the germline V gene. Deletions cut 4 bases from V and 4 bases from J, with 22 bases between. CDR3 in DNA: TGTGCCAGCAGTGTATATGCCAGGGGCGGTGGTGGCACTGAAGCTTTCTTT. The encoded protein is CASSVYARGGGGTEAFF.

The chain recombines TRBV4-1 with TRBJ1-5; TRBD1 matches 11 bases. The CDR3 totals 16 residues. Per germline, CDR1 MGHRA and CDR2 YSYEKL. The V segment lost 2 bases and the J segment 6 bases; nucleotides outside the gene matches: 6. The CDR3 here is CASSQPGQGGSQPQHF. The CDR3 nucleotides read TGCGCCAGCAGCCAACCGGGACAGGGGGGATCTCAGCCCCAGCATTTT.

The gene calls are TRBV30 and TRBJ2-2; tentative D call: TRBD2 (5 bases). Trimming took 7 bases from V and 7 from J, leaving 22 bases between them. The V gene's germline CDR1 is GTSNPN and CDR2 SVGIG (reference sequence). The CDR3 spans 15 residues. CDR3 region: CAFYTLKRGSGELFF. CDR3 nucleotides: TGTGCCTTCTACACCTTAAAACGTGGGAGCGGGGAGCTGTTTTTT.

This clone was detected only a few times. The CDR3 nucleotides read TGCGCCAGCAGCTTGGAGTCTAGCGGGAGCTCCGAGCAGTACTTC. This gives the protein CASSLESSGSSEQYF. The chain couples TRBV5-1 to TRBJ2-7; TRBD2 agrees at 10 bases. Trimming removed 0 bases from V and 6 bases from J; junction bases left unmatched: 6. In germline, CDR1 is SGHRS, CDR2 YFSETQ. The CDR3 consists of 15 residues.

Of note for this clone: The same CDR3 can be traced to other DNA sequences in this sample. The chain links TRBV19 to TRBJ2-7, with D perhaps TRBD2 (5 bases). Germline V gene sequence: CDR1 LNHDA, CDR2 SQIVND (reference sequence). The V and J ends lost 0 bases and 4 bases respectively, with 7 bases between them. The CDR3 runs 13 residues. The CDR3 DNA follows: TGTGCCAGTAGTATAGATCGGGGTTACGAGCAGTACTTC. Its protein product is CASSIDRGYEQYF.

V gene TRBV27 combines with J gene TRBJ1-5, with D perhaps TRBD1 (6 bases). Germline CDR1 MNHEY, CDR2 SMNVEV (reference sequence). Trimming pared 5 bases from V and 2 bases from J, leaving 13 bases between. The CDR3 is made up of 15 amino acids. The CDR3: CASSADSIGNQPQHF. CDR3 coding DNA: TGTGCCAGCAGTGCGGACAGCATCGGCAATCAGCCCCAGCATTTT.

This clone was seen once. V usage is TRBV18 and J usage is TRBJ1-5, with 10 bases fitting TRBD1. This CDR3 comprises 14 residues. Germline V CDR1 and CDR2: KGHSH, LQKENI. Trimming cost V 4 bases and J 5 bases; bases outside gene matches: 2. The chain's CDR3 is CASSLTGGDQPQHF. The CDR3 DNA reads as TGTGCCAGCTCACTGACAGGGGGCGATCAGCCCCAGCATTTT.

The genes are TRBV7-9 and TRBJ1-2, with D tentatively TRBD1 (5 bases). In germline, CDR1 is SEHNR, CDR2 FQNEAQ (reference sequence). The germline V and J ends were trimmed by 0 bases and 1 base, with 9 bases remaining between them. The CDR3 has 15 amino acids. In DNA form, the CDR3 reads TGTGCCAGCAGCTTAGCGGGGGGGAGTAACTATGGCTACACCTTC. It is translated as CASSLAGGSNYGYTF.

This sequence joins TRBV27 and TRBJ1-3; TRBD1 might be the D (5 bases). The CDR3 spans 15 residues. Germline CDR1 and CDR2: MNHEY and SMNVEV (reference sequence). With 1 base removed from V and 2 bases from J, the gap between germline ends came to 9 bases. The CDR3 bases are TGTGCCAGCAGTTTATACCGGGGGACTGGAAACACCATATATTTT. This encodes CASSLYRGTGNTIYF.

This clone was observed a single time. The genes are TRBV28 and TRBJ2-1, with D perhaps TRBD2 (6 bases). Germline-derived CDR1 and CDR2 are MDHEN and SYDVKM. The CDR3 is 12 amino acids. V shed 6 bases and J shed 15 bases, with 18 bases lying between them. CDR3 DNA: TGTGCCAGCAGGGGAGATCCGGGACTCGGGTTCTTC. Protein product: CASRGDPGLGFF. The variable domain in full, completed from reference TRBV28 and TRBJ2-1, reads DVKVTQSSRYLVKRTGEKVFLECVQDMDHENMFWYRQDPGLGLRLIYFSYDVKMKEKGDIPEGYSVSREKKERFSLILESASTNQTSMYLCASRGDPGLGFFGPGTRLTVL.

V and J are TRBV5-1 and TRBJ1-2, with 9 bases matching TRBD1. V was pared by 2 bases and J by 4 bases, with 6 bases of the junction left unmatched. The CDR3 length is 15 residues. Germline V gene lookup returns CDR1 SGHRS and CDR2 YFSETQ. The CDR3 nucleotides read TGCGCCAGCAGCTTTCGGACAGGGGTTGGCTATGGCTACACCTTC. Translated, it gives CASSFRTGVGYGYTF.

Note on this clone: This sample includes further DNA sequences coding for the same CDR3. The V gene is TRBV29-1, the J gene TRBJ2-7; TRBD1 aligns across 7 bases. Germline CDR1 is SQVTM and CDR2 is ANQGSEA. The V segment lost 8 bases and the J segment 4 bases; nucleotides outside the gene matches: 11. The CDR3 runs to 13 residues. CDR3 bases: TGCAGCTCCCGGGACAGCCTATCATACGAGCAGTACTTC. This codes for CSSRDSLSYEQYF.

With respect to this clone: Relative to the germline gene, one junction end is altered; a read error may explain this. The V gene is TRBV7-9, the J gene TRBJ2-7; TRBD2 matches 13 bases. This CDR3 contains 19 residues. Germline lookup yields CDR1 SEHNR and CDR2 FQNEAQ (reference sequence). The CDR3 DNA sequence: TGTTCCAGCAGGGGGGCTGACAGGGGACTAGCGGGACCTTTCTACGAGCAGTACTTC. This translates into CSSRGADRGLAGPFYEQYF.

The chain couples TRBV25-1 to TRBJ1-4, with TRBD1 matching 8 bases. V shed 7 bases and J 15 bases; nucleotides not matched to a gene: 19. CDR3 size: 15 residues. Per the germline V gene, CDR1 is MGHDK and CDR2 is SYGVNS. The CDR3 DNA reads TGTGCCAGCACCGCATCACAGGGGGATGGAGCTACGGTGTTTTTT. Protein sequence: CASTASQGDGATVFF.

The chain combines TRBV9 with TRBJ2-3, with TRBD1 identical over 7 bases. The CDR3 has 11 amino acids. Germline V gene data show CDR1 as SGDLS and CDR2 as YYNGEE. Trimming removed 5 bases from V and 11 bases from J; junction bases left unmatched: 5. CDR3 DNA sequence: TGTGCCAGCAGTGACAGGGAGAGGCAGTATTTT. Translated: CASSDRERQYF. The complete variable domain, with remaining parts taken from reference TRBV9 and TRBJ2-3, reads DSGVTQTPKHLITATGQRVTLRCSPRSGDLSVYWYQQSLDQGLQFLIQYYNGEERAKGNILERFSAQQFPDLHSELNLSSLELGDSALYFCASSDRERQYFGPGTRLTVL.

In its sample, this clone was seen a few times. The same CDR3 is also encoded by other DNA sequences in this sample. The genes are TRBV5-1 and TRBJ2-5, with D possibly being TRBD2 (6 bases). Trimming removed 4 bases at V and 3 bases at J, with 13 bases between. Germline V CDR1 and CDR2: SGHRS, YFSETQ. CDR3 length equals 14 residues. The CDR3 DNA is TGCGCCAGCAGCCTAGGGACGGGGGAAGAGACCCAGTACTTC. Translation: CASSLGTGEETQYF. Full variable domain (remainder filled in from reference TRBV5-1 and TRBJ2-5): KAGVTQTPRYLIKTRGQQVTLSCSPISGHRSVSWYQQTPGQGLQFLFEYFSETQRNKGNFPGRFSGRQFSNSRSEMNVSTLELGDSALYLCASSLGTGEETQYFGPGTRLLVL.

In DNA, the CDR3 is TGTGCCAGCAACATCGGGACAGGGAAGAACTATGGCTACACCTTC. Residues: CASNIGTGKNYGYTF. The V and J genes are TRBV5-6 and TRBJ1-2; 9 bases match TRBD1. The germline gives CDR1 SGHDT, CDR2 YYEEEE. This CDR3 is built from 15 residues. The trim removed 6 bases at V and 2 bases at J, leaving 8 bases unmatched.

The rearrangement links TRBV30 to TRBJ1-5, with D possibly being TRBD1 (6 bases). This CDR3 comprises 13 residues. CDR1 and CDR2 from the germline V gene are GTSNPN and SVGIG (reference sequence). Trimming pared 1 base from V and 2 bases from J, leaving 6 bases between. CDR3 amino acids: CAWSGQGNQPQHF. In DNA form, the CDR3 reads TGTGCCTGGAGTGGACAGGGCAATCAGCCCCAGCATTTT.

V and J are TRBV5-1 and TRBJ2-7; D unresolved. The V gene lost 0 bases and the J gene lost 3 bases, with 16 bases spanning the gap. The CDR3 has 16 residues. CDR1 is SGHRS and CDR2 is YFSETQ in the germline V gene. The CDR3 reads CASSLAGSVYHYEQYF. The DNA of the CDR3 is TGCGCCAGCAGCTTGGCCGGGTCCGTATATCACTACGAGCAGTACTTC.

This rearrangement joins TRBV19 to TRBJ1-1, with 8 bases lining up with TRBD1. Germline trimming cut 6 bases from V and 10 bases from J; bases unmatched to any gene: 10. Germline CDR1 reads LNHDA; CDR2 reads SQIVND (reference sequence). The CDR3 runs to 13 residues. CDR3 coding DNA: TGTGCCAGTAGGACGGACAGGGTTGTCGCAGCTTTCTTT. It codes for CASRTDRVVAAFF. The full variable domain, completed using reference TRBV19 and TRBJ1-1, is DGGITQSPKYLFRKEGQNVTLSCEQNLNHDAMYWYRQDPGQGLRLIYYSQIVNDFQKGDIAEGYSVSREKKESFPLTVTSAQKNPTAFYLCASRTDRVVAAFFGQGTRLTVV.

CDR3 residues: CAIKETGVGNQPQHF. The CDR3 nucleotides read TGTGCCATCAAGGAGACAGGGGTTGGCAATCAGCCCCAGCATTTT. This chain links TRBV19 with TRBJ1-5; 8 positions match TRBD1. Germline CDR1 LNHDA, CDR2 SQIVND (reference sequence). J lost 2 bases, V lost 10 bases, and 10 bases had no gene match. This CDR3 has 15 amino acids. The whole variable domain, remainder taken from reference TRBV19 and TRBJ1-5, is DGGITQSPKYLFRKEGQNVTLSCEQNLNHDAMYWYRQDPGQGLRLIYYSQIVNDFQKGDIAEGYSVSREKKESFPLTVTSAQKNPTAFYLCAIKETGVGNQPQHFGDGTRLSIL.

There are a few counts of this clone. The V and J genes are TRBV5-1 and TRBJ2-7; the match to TRBD1 covers 7 bases. V was pared by 5 bases and J by 4 bases, with 21 bases of the junction left unmatched. Germline CDR1 SGHRS, CDR2 YFSETQ. This CDR3 has 18 amino acids. CDR3 residues: CASSLSPLRDSRGYEQYF. For the CDR3, the DNA is TGCGCCAGCAGTTTGTCGCCCCTCCGGGACAGTCGTGGATACGAGCAGTACTTC.